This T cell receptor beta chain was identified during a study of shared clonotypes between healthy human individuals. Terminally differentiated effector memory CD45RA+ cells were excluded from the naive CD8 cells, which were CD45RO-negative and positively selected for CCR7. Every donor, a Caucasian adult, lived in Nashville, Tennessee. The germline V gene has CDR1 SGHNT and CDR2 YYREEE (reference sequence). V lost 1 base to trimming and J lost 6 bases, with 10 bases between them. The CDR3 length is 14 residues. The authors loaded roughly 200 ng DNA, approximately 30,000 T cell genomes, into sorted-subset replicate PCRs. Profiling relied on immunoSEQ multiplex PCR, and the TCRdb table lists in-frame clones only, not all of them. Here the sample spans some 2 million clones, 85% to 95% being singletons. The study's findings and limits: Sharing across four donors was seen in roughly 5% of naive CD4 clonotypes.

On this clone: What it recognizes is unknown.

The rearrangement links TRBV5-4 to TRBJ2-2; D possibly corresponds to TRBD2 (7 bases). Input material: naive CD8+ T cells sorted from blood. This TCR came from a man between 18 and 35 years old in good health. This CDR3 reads CASSLSGTPGELFF. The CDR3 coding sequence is TGTGCCAGCAGCTTGAGCGGGACACCCGGGGAGCTGTTTTTT.